These 11 T cell receptor beta chains came from one sample sequenced in a study of siplizumab effects on memory and regulatory T cells (dated by TCRdb to the late 2010s). Library method: the immunoSEQ multiplex PCR assay. Not all clones reach the TCRdb copy of this immuneACCESS table, which keeps in-frame sequences only. Checked studies attribute under half of the gap to unresolved V genes and leave the rest unexplained. A total of 80,000 to 130,000 clones appear in this sample, 85% to 95% of them only once. The ten largest make up over 0.55% of the sample. The sample comprised Tregs sorted from blood. The origin of the receptors is a human donor in good health.

This rearrangement joins TRBV5-6 to TRBJ2-7, with TRBD2 matching over 12 bases. The CDR3 is 15 residues long. V was clipped by 5 bases and J by 2 bases; unmatched bases: 5. CDR1 and CDR2 from the germline V gene are SGHDT and YYEEEE. The chain's CDR3 is CASSQRTSGTYEQYF. The CDR3 region has the DNA TGTGCCAGCAGTCAGCGGACTAGCGGGACCTACGAGCAGTACTTC.

This chain connects TRBV7-7 to TRBJ2-3; possible D gene TRBD2, 6 bases. Germline V lookup: CDR1 SSHAT, CDR2 FNYEAQ (reference sequence). CDR3 length equals 17 residues. V lost 5 bases and J lost 1, with 19 bases in between. CDR3 loop: CASSPLYGEVGTDTQYF. CDR3 coding DNA: TGTGCCAGCAGCCCCTTATACGGGGAGGTTGGCACAGATACGCAGTATTTT.

This rearrangement joins TRBV19 to TRBJ1-1; no reliable D call. The CDR3 covers 14 residues. The ends were cut back, 10 bases at V and 4 bases at J, with 19 bases in the middle. The germline gives CDR1 LNHDA, CDR2 SQIVND (reference sequence). CDR3 residues: CATFGRVGSTEAFF. The CDR3 region has the DNA TGTGCCACCTTCGGGCGAGTCGGGAGCACTGAAGCTTTCTTT.

V gene TRBV18 combines with J gene TRBJ2-1; weak D call: TRBD2 (5 bases). The CDR3 has 14 residues. Germline V gene lookup returns CDR1 KGHSH and CDR2 LQKENI. V was pared by 3 bases and J by 3 bases, with 9 bases between. The CDR3 sequence is CASSPTNNYNEQFF. The CDR3 coding sequence is TGTGCCAGCTCACCGACTAATAACTACAATGAGCAGTTCTTC.

This chain uses TRBV27 with TRBJ2-3, with 7 nucleotides matching TRBD1. This CDR3 contains 19 residues. Germline values: CDR1 MNHEY, CDR2 SMNVEV (reference sequence). V lost 1 base and J lost 4; bases outside the gene matches: 17. CDR3 DNA sequence: TGTGCCAGCAGTTTATATTCGACGGGCCTGACAGGGATTCCAGATACGCAGTATTTT. Translated: CASSLYSTGLTGIPDTQYF.

The rearrangement uses TRBV19 and TRBJ1-5, with 7 bases aligning to TRBD1. The CDR3 is 15 residues long. From germline, CDR1 is LNHDA and CDR2 SQIVND (reference sequence). V lost 5 bases and J lost 2; bases outside the gene matches: 6. The CDR3 bases are TGTGCCAGTAGTTGGACAGGCGAGGGCAATCAGCCCCAGCATTTT. Amino acid sequence: CASSWTGEGNQPQHF.

The chain carries TRBV19 and TRBJ2-5; D unresolved. Trimming stripped 3 bases from V and 2 bases from J, with 7 bases between. The CDR3 contains 13 residues. Looked up from germline, CDR1 is LNHDA and CDR2 is SQIVND (reference sequence). The chain's CDR3 is CASSIWSQETQYF. In DNA, the CDR3 is TGTGCCAGTAGTATTTGGTCGCAAGAGACCCAGTACTTC.

The rearrangement links TRBV6-1 to TRBJ2-2, with D unclear. CDR3 length: 19 residues. Germline V CDR1 and CDR2: MNHNS, SASEGT. V gave up 0 bases and J gave up 9 bases, with 26 bases separating them. In DNA, the CDR3 is TGTGCCAGCAGTGAAGCACGAGCCCGGCTCTCCAGAATATTTCGGGAGCTGTTTTTT. Translated: CASSEARARLSRIFRELFF.

DNA for the CDR3: TGCGCCAGCAGCTTCAATTTGGATGAGCAGTTCTTC. As protein: CASSFNLDEQFF. The V call is TRBV5-1, the J call TRBJ2-1; D not resolved. V was trimmed by 2 bases and J by 8 bases, leaving 8 bases between them. CDR3 length equals 12 residues. In germline, CDR1 is SGHRS, CDR2 YFSETQ.

The table lists this clone with a count of one. The V call is TRBV18, the J call TRBJ2-1; D may be TRBD2 (6 bases). Looked up from germline, CDR1 is KGHSH and CDR2 is LQKENI. There are 13 residues in the CDR3. Trimming left V 5 bases short and J 9 bases short, with 14 bases between. CDR3 in amino acids: CASSTTSKGEQFF. CDR3 DNA sequence: TGTGCCAGCTCAACGACTAGTAAGGGTGAGCAGTTCTTC.

The chain recombines TRBV28 with TRBJ2-1; D is unresolved. The V end lost 4 bases, the J end lost 0 bases, and 13 bases lay between the germline ends. Per the germline V gene, CDR1 is MDHEN and CDR2 is SYDVKM. This CDR3 spans 16 amino acids. The CDR3 nucleotides are TGTGCCAGCAGTTCGAGGAGCTGGGGCTCCTACAATGAGCAGTTCTTC. It is translated as CASSSRSWGSYNEQFF.